One and the same sample provided the 18 T cell receptor beta chains below, sequenced in a study of a mutant IDH1 vaccine in newly diagnosed glioma. Time point here: baseline, week 1 (first vaccination visit). Treatment here: pre-vaccination baseline after standard-of-care therapy. The method was immunoSEQ multiplex PCR; TCRdb's version includes in-frame clones alone and lacks a portion of them. The sample has about 59,000 clones, 75% to 95% seen once. The sequenced sample was PBMCs, obtained from a glioma patient treated with radiotherapy, temozolomide or both. These receptors were obtained from a man in his forties or fifties with glioma.

The chain employs TRBV5-1 and TRBJ1-1; tentatively, D is TRBD1 (6 bases). The CDR3 length is 13 residues. Germline CDR1 is SGHRS and CDR2 is YFSETQ. Deletions cut 0 bases from V and 7 bases from J, with 10 bases between. The CDR3 DNA reads as TGCGCCAGCAGCTTGGCGCAGGGGCTTGAAGCTTTCTTT. Residues: CASSLAQGLEAFF. Full variable domain (rest looked up from reference TRBV5-1 and TRBJ1-1): KAGVTQTPRYLIKTRGQQVTLSCSPISGHRSVSWYQQTPGQGLQFLFEYFSETQRNKGNFPGRFSGRQFSNSRSEMNVSTLELGDSALYLCASSLAQGLEAFFGQGTRLTVV.

This clone was seen a single time. The chain links TRBV12-5 to TRBJ1-1; no firm D call. Germline-derived CDR1 and CDR2 are LGHNT and FRNRAP. Between the trimmed V and J ends, which lost 6 bases and 7 bases, there was a span of 12 bases. There are 12 residues in the CDR3. The CDR3 region has the DNA TGTGCTAGTGGCCAACGCGGGAGTGAAGCTTTCTTT. This encodes CASGQRGSEAFF.

The V gene is TRBV6-1, the J gene TRBJ1-1; D is ambiguous. The germline V and J ends were trimmed by 5 bases and 0 bases, with 7 bases remaining between them. This CDR3 comprises 13 residues. In germline, CDR1 is MNHNS, CDR2 SASEGT. CDR3 coding DNA: TGTGCCAGCAGTCTTAGTCTGAACACTGAAGCTTTCTTT. This codes for CASSLSLNTEAFF.

CDR3 protein: CASSSTGVQETQYF. CDR3 sequence (DNA): TGTGCCAGTAGTTCGACAGGGGTTCAAGAGACCCAGTACTTC. The chain joins TRBV19 to TRBJ2-5; 8 nucleotides agree with TRBD1. The germline gives CDR1 LNHDA, CDR2 SQIVND (reference sequence). CDR3 length: 14 amino acids. V lost 5 bases, J lost 2 bases, and 4 bases stayed unmatched.

The chain combines TRBV20-1 with TRBJ2-1; D unresolved. Germline V gives CDR1 DFQATT, CDR2 SNEGSKA (reference sequence). Trimming removed 0 bases at V and 6 bases at J, with 3 bases between. The CDR3 is 11 residues long. Here the CDR3 DNA reads TGCAGTGCTAGAGATATCAATGAGCAGTTCTTC. It yields the protein CSARDINEQFF.

This clone was picked up a small number of times. The J gene is TRBJ1-1, the V gene TRBV2, with unresolved D. Germline V CDR1 and CDR2: SNHLY, FYNNEI. The V and J ends lost 3 bases and 1 base respectively, with 9 bases between them. The CDR3 consists of 14 residues. CDR3 coding DNA: TGTGCCAGCAGTGAGGAAAGGAGGAACACTGAAGCTTTCTTT. Protein sequence: CASSEERRNTEAFF.

This chain connects TRBV9 to TRBJ1-1, with 10 bases identical to TRBD1. Germline CDR1 SGDLS, CDR2 YYNGEE. The CDR3 sequence is 14 residues long. The trim removed 2 bases at V and 10 bases at J, leaving 8 bases unmatched. This CDR3 reads CASSVGTGALGAFF. CDR3 sequence (DNA): TGTGCCAGCAGCGTTGGGACAGGGGCTTTGGGAGCTTTCTTT.

The CDR3 loop is CSVEGTGTSYNEQFF. The CDR3 region has the DNA TGCAGCGTTGAAGGGACAGGAACCTCCTACAATGAGCAGTTCTTC. The V and J genes are TRBV29-1 and TRBJ2-1; 7 bases line up with TRBD1. Germline CDR1 SQVTM, CDR2 ANQGSEA. J lost 0 bases, V lost 1 base, and 3 bases had no gene match. The CDR3 covers 15 residues.

The chain is built from TRBV5-5 and TRBJ2-1; possibly TRBD1 or TRBD2 for D (5 bases each). Germline CDR1 reads SGHKS; CDR2 reads YYEKEE (reference sequence). The CDR3 spans 17 residues. V was shortened by 0 bases and J by 0 bases, with 13 bases between the two germline ends. The chain's CDR3 is CASSLAGTLSSYNEQFF. In DNA, the CDR3 is TGTGCCAGCAGCTTGGCTGGGACGCTAAGCTCCTACAATGAGCAGTTCTTC.

The rearrangement uses TRBV9 and TRBJ2-4, with TRBD2 matching 7 bases. After removal of 4 bases from V and 0 bases from J, the junction contained 7 bases not matched to a gene. This CDR3 spans 16 amino acids. Germline lookup yields CDR1 SGDLS and CDR2 YYNGEE. The CDR3 region has the DNA TGTGCCAGCAGCCCAAGGGGAGGGCTAGCCAAAAACATTCAGTACTTC. This codes for CASSPRGGLAKNIQYF.

The J gene is TRBJ2-7, the V gene TRBV5-1; 16 nucleotides align to TRBD2. J gave up 9 bases and V 3 bases, and 15 bases lay outside the gene matches. The germline V gene has CDR1 SGHRS and CDR2 YFSETQ. The CDR3 sequence is 18 residues long. CDR3 nucleotides: TGCGCCAGCAGCTCCGGGGGACTAGCGGGAGGGGGGGAGATCGTGCAGTACTTC. Protein product: CASSSGGLAGGGEIVQYF.

The V call is TRBV9, the J call TRBJ2-7; 12 bases map to TRBD1. The CDR3 is made up of 18 amino acids. The germline V gene has CDR1 SGDLS and CDR2 YYNGEE. With 0 bases clipped from V and 3 bases from J, the junction kept 10 bases outside the gene matches. The CDR3 coding sequence is TGTGCCAGCAGCGTAGATCTTGGGACAGGGGGCCTTCACTACGAGCAGTACTTC. Its translation: CASSVDLGTGGLHYEQYF. Using reference TRBV9 and TRBJ2-7 for the parts outside the CDR3, the full variable domain is DSGVTQTPKHLITATGQRVTLRCSPRSGDLSVYWYQQSLDQGLQFLIQYYNGEERAKGNILERFSAQQFPDLHSELNLSSLELGDSALYFCASSVDLGTGGLHYEQYFGPGTRLTVT.

The V and J genes are TRBV7-9 and TRBJ1-6, with a weak D call TRBD1 (6 bases). The CDR3 consists of 13 residues. Looked up from germline, CDR1 is SEHNR and CDR2 is FQNEAQ (reference sequence). The V end lost 5 bases, the J end lost 9 bases, and 11 bases lay between the germline ends. The DNA for the CDR3 is TGTGCCAGCAGCCAGGAGGGGGTTTCACCCCTCCACTTT. Translation gives CASSQEGVSPLHF.

This chain links TRBV29-1 with TRBJ2-3; 7 nucleotides line up with TRBD1. CDR3 length equals 14 residues. V shed 5 bases and J 2 bases; nucleotides not matched to a gene: 7. From germline, CDR1 is SQVTM and CDR2 ANQGSEA. In nucleotides, the CDR3 is TGCAGCGTTAACAGGGGTCTAAACACAGATACGCAGTATTTT. Its protein product is CSVNRGLNTDTQYF.

This sequence joins TRBV10-3 and TRBJ1-2, with a weak D call TRBD1 (5 bases). This CDR3 spans 16 amino acids. V was trimmed by 4 bases and J by 0 bases, leaving 15 bases between them. Germline V gene lookup returns CDR1 ENHRY and CDR2 SYGVKD. CDR3 sequence reads: CAISAGTRFSNYGYTF. The CDR3 DNA reads TGTGCCATCAGTGCCGGGACCCGATTCTCTAACTATGGCTACACCTTC.

The V call is TRBV7-9, the J call TRBJ1-2; D may be TRBD1 (5 bases). CDR3 length: 13 residues. V lost 3 bases to trimming and J lost 6 bases, with 11 bases between them. CDR1 is SEHNR and CDR2 is FQNEAQ in the germline V gene (reference sequence). The CDR3, as DNA: TGTGCCAGCAGCTTGTTGGGGGGGAATGGCTACACCTTC. It encodes CASSLLGGNGYTF.

DNA for the CDR3: TGTGCCAGCAGAGCAGGACATACTAATGAAAAACTGTTTTTT. Translating it yields CASRAGHTNEKLFF. The rearrangement links TRBV2 to TRBJ1-4; the D gene is possibly TRBD1 (5 bases). Germline-derived CDR1 and CDR2 are SNHLY and FYNNEI. The CDR3 consists of 14 residues. Trimming left V 6 bases short and J 2 bases short, with 10 bases between.

The chain links TRBV20-1 to TRBJ2-7; D call uncertain. The V gene lost 3 bases and the J gene lost 4 bases, with 7 bases spanning the gap. The CDR3 is 11 residues long. Per the germline V gene, CDR1 is DFQATT and CDR2 is SNEGSKA (reference sequence). The CDR3 is CSASREYEQYF. CDR3 DNA sequence: TGCAGTGCTAGTAGGGAATACGAGCAGTACTTC.